The clone carrying this TCR beta chain was found once. The sample comes from a study of memory CD4+ T cells and cytomegalovirus serostatus. The authors' processing: After removing out-of-frame reads, around 2,100,000 distinct TCRbeta sequences remained. Some clones are missing from TCRdb's copy, which holds only in-frame ones; the method was immunoSEQ multiplex PCR. V and J calls and clone size are copied from that table; D and trimming were computed from the DNA. The table lists about 60,000 clones, more than 65% of them singletons. Germline V CDR1 and CDR2: SGHAT, FQNNGV. The CDR3 runs to 12 residues. V lost 1 base, J lost 11 bases, and 8 bases lay in between. Single viable CD3+CD4+CD8-CD45RO+ cells were sorted as the memory CD4+ T cells. CMV serostatus came from serum IgG against pp150, pp28, p38, p52.

The sequence was collected from an adult in good health and CMV-seronegative. Some clones in this sample may be carry-over from other donors' samples. The rearrangement uses TRBV11-2 and TRBJ2-2; D uncertain. Sequenced: memory CD4+ T cells from blood. CDR3 nucleotide sequence: TGTGCCAGCAGCTTAGTTACTGTTGAGCTGTTTTTT. Translated, it gives CASSLVTVELFF.